This is a list of T cell receptor beta chains from one sample in a study of T cell repertoires in cytomegalovirus infection. MiXCR, applied by TCRdb to the reads, yields one record per CDR3 protein. The table records about 700,000 distinct CDR3 sequences, about 30% of them present only once. Their recognized antigens are unknown. Sequences were derived from cultured PBMCs, sampled from culture after CMV antigen stimulation. Every receptor here comes from a human donor in good health (CMV status not recorded). Some clones in this sample may be carry-over from other donors' samples. Both conserved end residues are part of each CDR3. D genes are given only for firm matches. Part of the rows lack a size; the others show once, few, many or a class for expanded clones.

cdr3_nt: TGCAGTGCTTACGGACAAGAACGCACAGATACGCAGTATTTT
cdr3_aa: CSAYGQERTDTQYF
clone_size: -
d_call: -
j_call: TRBJ2-3
v_call: TRBV20-1

cdr3_nt: TGTGCCAGCAGCTTAGCGGGCAGGAGCTCCTACAATGAGCAGTTCTTC
cdr3_aa: CASSLAGRSSYNEQFF
clone_size: -
d_call: -
j_call: TRBJ2-1
v_call: TRBV7-9

cdr3_nt: TGCAGCGCTCAGGGACAGCCGAACACTGAAGCTTTCTTT
cdr3_aa: CSAQGQPNTEAFF
clone_size: once
d_call: TRBD1
j_call: TRBJ1-1
v_call: TRBV29-1

cdr3_nt: TGTGCCAGCAGTTTACCAGGACTAGTTCGTCATGAGCAGTTCTTC
cdr3_aa: CASSLPGLVRHEQFF
clone_size: few
d_call: TRBD2
j_call: TRBJ2-1
v_call: TRBV12-3/TRBV12-4

cdr3_nt: TGTGCCAGCAGCGCGACTACCCTCTACAATGAGCAGTTCTTC
cdr3_aa: CASSATTLYNEQFF
clone_size: many
d_call: -
j_call: TRBJ2-1
v_call: TRBV7-2

cdr3_nt: TGTGCCAGCAGTGAAGCGGGCTGGGGTGAAGCTTTCTTT
cdr3_aa: CASSEAGWGEAFF
clone_size: -
d_call: -
j_call: TRBJ1-1
v_call: TRBV6-1

cdr3_nt: TGTGCCAGCAGCATCCGACACGATCAGCCCCAGCATTTT
cdr3_aa: CASSIRHDQPQHF
clone_size: -
d_call: -
j_call: TRBJ1-5
v_call: TRBV7-1

cdr3_nt: TGCGCCACGTCCACAGGGCCGAGCGCTGAAGCTTTCTTT
cdr3_aa: CATSTGPSAEAFF
clone_size: -
d_call: -
j_call: TRBJ1-1
v_call: TRBV4-1

cdr3_nt: TGCGCCAGCGGGGCGGCCCACAATGAGCAGTTCTTC
cdr3_aa: CASGAAHNEQFF
clone_size: few
d_call: -
j_call: TRBJ2-1
v_call: TRBV4-3

cdr3_nt: TGCGCCAGCAGCCAGATGGGACGGAAGACCCTAGTAAATTCACCCCTCCACTTT
cdr3_aa: CASSQMGRKTLVNSPLHF
clone_size: -
d_call: -
j_call: TRBJ1-6
v_call: TRBV4-1

cdr3_nt: TGCGCCAGCAGCGGCCCCGGGACAGGCGAAGGCTACACCTTC
cdr3_aa: CASSGPGTGEGYTF
clone_size: -
d_call: TRBD1
j_call: TRBJ1-2
v_call: TRBV4-1

cdr3_nt: TGCAGTGCTAGTCAGCCAGGAACCTACGAGCAGTACTTC
cdr3_aa: CSASQPGTYEQYF
clone_size: -
d_call: -
j_call: TRBJ2-7
v_call: TRBV20-1

cdr3_nt: TGTGCCAGCAGTGAATGGCCCAGGGGGCTCAGTGAAAAACTGTTTTTT
cdr3_aa: CASSEWPRGLSEKLFF
clone_size: -
d_call: TRBD1
j_call: TRBJ1-4
v_call: TRBV6-1

cdr3_nt: TGTGCCAGCAGCCTACAGGGAGGGAACCAAGAGACCCAGTACTTC
cdr3_aa: CASSLQGGNQETQYF
clone_size: few
d_call: -
j_call: TRBJ2-5
v_call: TRBV7-2

cdr3_nt: TGTGCCAGCAGCGACGGGACAGGGGAACAGCCCCAGCATTTT
cdr3_aa: CASSDGTGEQPQHF
clone_size: -
d_call: TRBD1
j_call: TRBJ1-5
v_call: TRBV2

cdr3_nt: TGTGCCAGCAGCCTACGGAGGGTGAACACCGGGGAGCTGTTTTTT
cdr3_aa: CASSLRRVNTGELFF
clone_size: -
d_call: -
j_call: TRBJ2-2
v_call: TRBV7-8

cdr3_nt: TGTGCCAGCAGCCAAATCGATGAGCAGTTCTTC
cdr3_aa: CASSQIDEQFF
clone_size: -
d_call: -
j_call: TRBJ2-1
v_call: TRBV3-1

cdr3_nt: TGTGCCAGCAGTCCCCAAGACACCGGGGAGCTGTTTTTT
cdr3_aa: CASSPQDTGELFF
clone_size: -
d_call: -
j_call: TRBJ2-2
v_call: TRBV28

cdr3_nt: TGTGCCAGCAGCCAAGATATGACCTGGATGGATACGCAGTATTTT
cdr3_aa: CASSQDMTWMDTQYF
clone_size: once
d_call: -
j_call: TRBJ2-3
v_call: TRBV14

cdr3_nt: TGTGCCAGCAGCTTAGACTCCTCGCTCGGGGATACGCAGTATTTT
cdr3_aa: CASSLDSSLGDTQYF
clone_size: many
d_call: -
j_call: TRBJ2-3
v_call: TRBV7-2

cdr3_nt: TGCAGTGCTAGAGTTCTGCTAGAGACCCAGTACTTC
cdr3_aa: CSARVLLETQYF
clone_size: few
d_call: -
j_call: TRBJ2-5
v_call: TRBV20-1

cdr3_nt: TGTGCCAGCAGTTACGGGCGTAGCCATGGAAACATTCAGTACTTC
cdr3_aa: CASSYGRSHGNIQYF
clone_size: -
d_call: -
j_call: TRBJ2-4
v_call: TRBV6-2/TRBV6-3

cdr3_nt: TGTGCCAGTAGAGTAATGGGGGACAATGAGCAGTTCTTC
cdr3_aa: CASRVMGDNEQFF
clone_size: -
d_call: -
j_call: TRBJ2-1
v_call: TRBV19

cdr3_nt: TGTGCCAGCAGCTTAGAGACTAGCGGTTACAATGAGCAGTTCTTC
cdr3_aa: CASSLETSGYNEQFF
clone_size: many
d_call: TRBD2
j_call: TRBJ2-1
v_call: TRBV7-2

cdr3_nt: TGTGCCAGCAGCATCAGGACTACGGGCACTGAAGCTTTCTTT
cdr3_aa: CASSIRTTGTEAFF
clone_size: -
d_call: -
j_call: TRBJ1-1
v_call: TRBV11-1

cdr3_nt: TGTGCCAGCAGTGCCGGGACAGGGTGGTCGGAGACCCAGTACTTC
cdr3_aa: CASSAGTGWSETQYF
clone_size: few
d_call: TRBD1
j_call: TRBJ2-5
v_call: TRBV25-1

cdr3_nt: TGTGCCAGCAGTGAATTCGGAGGCAATGAGCAGTTCTTC
cdr3_aa: CASSEFGGNEQFF
clone_size: -
d_call: -
j_call: TRBJ2-1
v_call: TRBV6-1

cdr3_nt: TGTGCCAGCAGCTCGGGGGTTTCTGGAAACACCATATATTTT
cdr3_aa: CASSSGVSGNTIYF
clone_size: -
d_call: -
j_call: TRBJ1-3
v_call: TRBV7-9

cdr3_nt: TGTGCCAGCAGCTTCACTGATGGTTCCTACGAGCAGTACTTC
cdr3_aa: CASSFTDGSYEQYF
clone_size: -
d_call: -
j_call: TRBJ2-7
v_call: TRBV11-2

cdr3_nt: TGTGCCAGCAGCTTTACCGGGGAGCTGTTTTTT
cdr3_aa: CASSFTGELFF
clone_size: many
d_call: -
j_call: TRBJ2-2
v_call: TRBV7-2

cdr3_nt: TGTGCCAGCAGCTTCTCAAAGGGTCAGCCCCAGCATTTT
cdr3_aa: CASSFSKGQPQHF
clone_size: many
d_call: -
j_call: TRBJ1-5
v_call: TRBV7-2

cdr3_nt: TGTGCCACAACAGCGACTAACTCCTACGAGCAGTACTTC
cdr3_aa: CATTATNSYEQYF
clone_size: -
d_call: -
j_call: TRBJ2-7
v_call: TRBV6-1

cdr3_nt: TGCAGTGCTAGACACCCGGGACTAGCGGGGAACGAGCAGTACTTC
cdr3_aa: CSARHPGLAGNEQYF
clone_size: -
d_call: TRBD2
j_call: TRBJ2-7
v_call: TRBV20-1

cdr3_nt: TGTGCCAGCAGCTCCCTTGGTGGGGGAACAGATACGCAGTATTTT
cdr3_aa: CASSSLGGGTDTQYF
clone_size: many
d_call: -
j_call: TRBJ2-3
v_call: TRBV7-2

cdr3_nt: TGTCGGCACGGAGGGTCAGATACGCAGTATTTT
cdr3_aa: CRHGGSDTQYF
clone_size: many
d_call: -
j_call: TRBJ2-3
v_call: TRBV7-2

cdr3_nt: TGTGCCAGCAGCACCAACCGGGACAGGGGGAACTATGGCTACACCTTC
cdr3_aa: CASSTNRDRGNYGYTF
clone_size: many
d_call: TRBD1
j_call: TRBJ1-2
v_call: TRBV7-2

cdr3_nt: TGTGCCACCACCCCCCCTAGCGGGGGAAAGAATGAGCAGTTCTTC
cdr3_aa: CATTPPSGGKNEQFF
clone_size: -
d_call: TRBD2
j_call: TRBJ2-1
v_call: TRBV19

cdr3_nt: TGTGCCAGCAGTGCGGAAGGACGACACGAGCAGTACTTC
cdr3_aa: CASSAEGRHEQYF
clone_size: -
d_call: -
j_call: TRBJ2-7
v_call: TRBV2

cdr3_nt: TGTGCCAGCAGCTTAATGGCGGGGGGCCTCCAGTTGTACTTC
cdr3_aa: CASSLMAGGLQLYF
clone_size: -
d_call: TRBD2
j_call: TRBJ2-7
v_call: TRBV7-2